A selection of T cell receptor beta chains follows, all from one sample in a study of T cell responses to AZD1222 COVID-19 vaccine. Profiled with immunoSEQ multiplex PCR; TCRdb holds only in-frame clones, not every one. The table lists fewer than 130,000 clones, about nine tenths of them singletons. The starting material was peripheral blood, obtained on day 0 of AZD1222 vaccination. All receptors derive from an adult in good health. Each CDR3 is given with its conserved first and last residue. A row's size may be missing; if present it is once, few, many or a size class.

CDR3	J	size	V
CASSFAGRTEAFF	TRBJ1-1	.	TRBV11-2
CASSSSRGSGANVLTF	TRBJ2-6	.	TRBV28
CAWSTGANYGYTF	TRBJ1-2	few	TRBV30
CATSDYFRGPKVYEQYF	TRBJ2-7	.	TRBV24-1
CATAGAALSKNIQYF	TRBJ2-4	once	TRBV7-9
CASPPRGGSNSPLHF	TRBJ1-6	.	TRBV28
CASLNAYGEQFF	TRBJ2-1	.	TRBV12-5
CASSQDHIGGTSVQYF	TRBJ2-4	.	TRBV3-1/TRBV3-2
CASSLAILLQGIGYTF	TRBJ1-2	.	TRBV7-6
CASRSGVSYNEQFF	TRBJ2-1	.	TRBV6-5
CASRREFSSGNTIYF	TRBJ1-3	.	TRBV6-5
CASSLFRNEQFF	TRBJ2-1	.	TRBV12-3/TRBV12-4
CASSFRGGKTEAFF	TRBJ1-1	.	TRBV28
CASSGGSNGYTF	TRBJ1-2	.	TRBV4-1
CASSLDPTGGTFF	TRBJ1-1	.	TRBV5-1
CSAKGGQNSGNTIYF	TRBJ1-3	.	TRBV29-1
CATSGPPGPNQPQHF	TRBJ1-5	.	TRBV24-1
CASSVVGTGNEKLFF	TRBJ1-4	.	TRBV9
CASSSGQGSGNTIYF	TRBJ1-3	.	TRBV5-4
CASSLVDYGEKLFF	TRBJ1-4	few	TRBV7-9
CASREGSLNTEAFF	TRBJ1-1	.	TRBV7-9
CAWSVLGGVPRGYTF	TRBJ1-2	.	TRBV30
CASTVYRSQETQYF	TRBJ2-5	.	TRBV6-6
CASSIDQGQRTSYTF	TRBJ1-2	.	TRBV19
CASKQGPYSPLHF	TRBJ1-6	.	TRBV19
CASSLAQGRRELFF	TRBJ2-2	.	TRBV13
CASSQAPQGASPLHF	TRBJ1-6	.	TRBV14
CASSFGAGGTTSTDTQYF	TRBJ2-3	.	TRBV5-1
CASSRANTGELFF	TRBJ2-2	.	TRBV18
CASSQDGGTVGNQPQHF	TRBJ1-5	once	TRBV4-1
CASSGSGLGANVLTF	TRBJ2-6	once	TRBV10-1
CASRTRGDYNSPLHF	TRBJ1-6	.	TRBV7-8
CASAQERVGRQKYSNQPQHF	TRBJ1-5	.	TRBV28
CASSLDDRNSGQPQHF	TRBJ1-5	.	TRBV5-1
CASSELGINQPQHF	TRBJ1-5	.	TRBV10-1
CASSIIDTYSNQPQHF	TRBJ1-5	once	TRBV7-8
CASSPGSRVNTEAFF	TRBJ1-1	.	TRBV13
CASRTVSYNEQFF	TRBJ2-1	.	TRBV2
CASSFGGDYGYTF	TRBJ1-2	.	TRBV5-1
CASSLGSGNEQFF	TRBJ2-1	.	TRBV7-9
CASSLGSGRVNTGELFF	TRBJ2-2	.	TRBV7-8
CASSLLGLVNNEQFF	TRBJ2-1	once	TRBV7-6
CASTPDGPNYGYTF	TRBJ1-2	.	TRBV6-5
CASSEGYSYEQYF	TRBJ2-7	once	TRBV10-1
CASSQDSIAAGRNQPQHF	TRBJ1-5	.	TRBV4-1
CASNPGTGKRGSNQPQHF	TRBJ1-5	.	TRBV19
CASRPGTGFFSEAFF	TRBJ1-1	.	TRBV2
CASRGLAGTGELFF	TRBJ2-2	.	TRBV5-1